The TCR beta chain under discussion was sequenced for a study of T cell responses to AZD1222 COVID-19 vaccine. CDR3 length: 14 amino acids. Trimming shortened V by 3 bases and J by 4 bases, and 12 bases separated the two germline ends. Germline loops: CDR1 SGHTA, CDR2 FQGNSA. Here immunoSEQ multiplex PCR was the method, and the copy in TCRdb shows in-frame clones only, minus some. The top ten hold around 15% of the sample, which has approximately 94,000 clones, 87% seen once. The chain couples TRBV7-2 to TRBJ1-2; D is possibly TRBD1 (5 bases). Sequences were derived from peripheral blood, sampled on day 0 of AZD1222 vaccination. This receptor was obtained from an adult in good health. CDR3 sequence (DNA): TGTGCCAGCAGCTTTCCGGGGGGTCGCTATGGCTACACCTTC. It is translated as CASSFPGGRYGYTF.